These 21 T cell receptor beta chains originate from one sample sequenced in a study of T cell repertoires in ileal Crohn's disease. Assay used: immunoSEQ multiplex PCR; TCRdb lists only in-frame clones, some missing. The sample includes over 10,000 clones, around two thirds of them seen just once. Sample time point: neoterminal ileum biopsy at postoperative endoscopy, about 6 months after surgery. The sequenced material came from ileal tissue. The receptor set was obtained from an adult with Crohn's disease.

This clone came up once. The V and J genes are TRBV27 and TRBJ2-7; D is perhaps TRBD1 (6 bases). V was shortened by 6 bases and J by 2 bases, with 17 bases between the two germline ends. CDR1 and CDR2 from the germline V gene are MNHEY and SMNVEV (reference sequence). The CDR3 extends over 15 amino acids. The DNA of the CDR3 is TGTGCCAGCAGACCCAACAGGGACCGCCCCTACGAGCAGTACTTC. Its protein is CASRPNRDRPYEQYF.

The chain is built from TRBV27 and TRBJ2-6; no definite D call. With 4 bases removed from V and 5 bases from J, the gap between germline ends came to 21 bases. Germline CDR1 MNHEY, CDR2 SMNVEV (reference sequence). There are 18 residues in the CDR3. The CDR3 region is CASSSASWLQSRANVLTF. CDR3 in DNA: TGTGCCAGCAGTTCGGCTAGTTGGCTACAAAGTCGGGCCAACGTCCTGACTTTC.

This chain connects TRBV5-1 to TRBJ2-5, with 8 nucleotides matching TRBD2. The CDR3 covers 16 residues. Trimming took 0 bases from V and 4 from J; bases not matched to a gene: 8. In germline, CDR1 is SGHRS, CDR2 YFSETQ. CDR3 region: CASSLVPRGGSETQYF. As DNA, the CDR3 is TGCGCCAGCAGCTTGGTACCTCGGGGGGGGTCAGAGACCCAGTACTTC.

This rearrangement joins TRBV27 to TRBJ1-2; D perhaps matches TRBD1 (5 bases). The germline CDR1 and CDR2 sequences are MNHEY and SMNVEV (reference sequence). V lost 8 bases and J 7 bases, leaving 14 bases between the germline ends. This CDR3 comprises 12 residues. The CDR3 protein is CASASGYAGYTF. The CDR3 region has the DNA TGTGCCAGCGCATCAGGGTACGCTGGCTACACCTTC.

The rearrangement joins TRBV18 to TRBJ1-1; 11 positions match TRBD1. This CDR3 has 15 amino acids. V lost 3 bases to trimming and J lost 4 bases; unmatched junction nucleotides: 4. CDR1 and CDR2 from the germline V gene are KGHSH and LQKENI. DNA of the CDR3: TGTGCCAGCTCACCCCACGGGACAGGGGGCACTGAAGCTTTCTTT. It translates to CASSPHGTGGTEAFF.

The CDR3 reads CASSALGRGSQETQYF. CDR3 sequence (DNA): TGTGCCAGCAGTGCCCTCGGGAGGGGTTCTCAAGAGACCCAGTACTTC. This chain links TRBV2 with TRBJ2-5, with TRBD2 matching over 8 bases. The CDR3 length is 16 residues. Germline trimming cut 4 bases from V and 2 bases from J; bases unmatched to any gene: 9. Germline V lookup: CDR1 SNHLY, CDR2 FYNNEI.

The gene calls are TRBV27 and TRBJ1-3; no reliable D call. Germline V CDR1 and CDR2: MNHEY, SMNVEV (reference sequence). This CDR3 spans 15 amino acids. Trimming shortened V by 3 bases and J by 6 bases, and 15 bases separated the two germline ends. The CDR3 DNA reads TGTGCCAGCAGTTTCCAATACTCCGGGGAAAACACCATATATTTT. Residues: CASSFQYSGENTIYF.

The table lists this clone with a few counts. The V call is TRBV7-9, the J call TRBJ1-6, with 9 bases lining up with TRBD1. The V gene's germline CDR1 is SEHNR and CDR2 FQNEAQ (reference sequence). The CDR3 is 15 amino acids. V shed 5 bases and J 8 bases; nucleotides not matched to a gene: 7. CDR3 sequence: CASSPQGAGDSPLHF. The CDR3 nucleotides read TGTGCCAGCAGCCCACAGGGGGCTGGGGATTCACCCCTCCACTTT.

The rearrangement links TRBV27 to TRBJ2-7; D is uncertain. V lost 2 bases, J lost 5 bases, and 16 bases lay in between. Germline V gene sequence: CDR1 MNHEY, CDR2 SMNVEV (reference sequence). This CDR3 region has 15 residues. CDR3 sequence (DNA): TGTGCCAGCAGTTTAGGATTACTTAGCTACCACGAGCAGTACTTC. Its translation is CASSLGLLSYHEQYF.

The chain links TRBV10-3 to TRBJ1-2; no definite D call. The CDR3 contains 15 residues. V was clipped by 2 bases and J by 8 bases, with 18 bases between them. Looked up from germline, CDR1 is ENHRY and CDR2 is SYGVKD. Written as DNA, the CDR3 is TGTGCCATCAGTGAGCCGCCACAGACTTCCGGGGGCTACACCTTC. Translated, it gives CAISEPPQTSGGYTF.

This clone has only a few counts. V usage is TRBV7-7 and J usage is TRBJ2-1, with 7 positions matching TRBD1. Germline V gene data show CDR1 as SSHAT and CDR2 as FNYEAQ (reference sequence). The CDR3 contains 16 residues. V shed 5 bases and J 1 base; nucleotides not matched to a gene: 8. CDR3 nucleotide sequence: TGTGCCAGCAGCCCCGCCGGGACAGTATCCTACAATGAGCAGTTCTTC. This gives the protein CASSPAGTVSYNEQFF.

The chain links TRBV4-1 to TRBJ2-3, with 8 bases aligning to TRBD2. The junction had 7 bases not matched to a gene; V was cut back by 3 bases and J by 2 bases. Per germline, CDR1 MGHRA and CDR2 YSYEKL. The CDR3 is 16 amino acids. Here the CDR3 DNA reads TGCGCCAGCAGCCATGTAAGCGGGGGCAACACAGATACGCAGTATTTT. This sequence encodes CASSHVSGGNTDTQYF.

This clone was recorded only once. This chain's CDR3 is CATSSFSGPNNEQFF. CDR3 in DNA: TGTGCCACCAGCAGCTTTTCGGGGCCGAACAATGAGCAGTTCTTC. The chain uses TRBV15 and TRBJ2-1; D tentatively fits TRBD1 or TRBD2 (5 bases each). The CDR3 is 15 residues long. Germline CDR1 reads LNHNV; CDR2 reads YYDKDF (reference sequence). Trimming pared 3 bases from V and 5 bases from J, leaving 14 bases between.

Notes on this clone: Distinct nucleotide sequences in the sample also encode this CDR3. The rearrangement uses TRBV29-1 and TRBJ2-2; 7 positions match TRBD2. CDR1 SQVTM and CDR2 ANQGSEA come from the germline V gene. The CDR3 sequence is 15 residues long. V gave up 7 bases and J gave up 8 bases; unmatched junction bases: 16. The CDR3: CSGGEGGSAPGELFF. The CDR3 coding sequence is TGCAGCGGGGGGGAGGGAGGGAGTGCACCGGGGGAGCTGTTTTTT.

This clone has only one observation. This same CDR3 is encoded by further DNA sequences in the sample. The J gene is TRBJ2-5, the V gene TRBV30; D uncertain. CDR3 length equals 12 residues. Germline loops: CDR1 GTSNPN, CDR2 SVGIG (reference sequence). V dropped 0 bases and J dropped 5 bases, with 7 bases sitting between them. CDR3 coding DNA: TGTGCCTGGAGTGTAGAAGGGGAGACCCAGTACTTC. Protein product: CAWSVEGETQYF.

This chain links TRBV30 with TRBJ2-5, with D tentatively TRBD1 or TRBD2 (5 bases each). In germline, CDR1 is GTSNPN, CDR2 SVGIG (reference sequence). The CDR3 sequence is 12 residues long. The V end lost 0 bases, the J end lost 4 bases, and 6 bases lay between the germline ends. CDR3 protein: CAWSVGGETQYF. The CDR3 DNA is TGTGCCTGGAGTGTTGGGGGAGAGACCCAGTACTTC.

V is TRBV18 and J is TRBJ1-2, with no clear D. The CDR3 totals 13 residues. The V end was cut by 3 bases, the J end by 5 bases, with 10 bases between. The germline V gene has CDR1 KGHSH and CDR2 LQKENI. The CDR3 coding sequence is TGTGCCAGCTCACCGGAAGAGGATTATGGCTACACCTTC. This sequence encodes CASSPEEDYGYTF.

The CDR3 spells CASSADRGRYEQYF. CDR3 DNA: TGTGCCAGCAGTGCAGACAGGGGGCGGTACGAGCAGTACTTC. This chain connects TRBV6-5 to TRBJ2-7; TRBD1 agrees at 10 bases. Trimming at V came to 5 bases and at J to 4 bases, leaving 5 bases not matched to a gene. CDR3 size: 14 residues. The germline gives CDR1 MNHEY, CDR2 SVGAGI.

The chain has TRBV28 and TRBJ2-7; D is unclear. This CDR3 spans 12 amino acids. Between the trimmed V and J ends, which lost 11 bases and 1 base, there was a span of 12 bases. Germline CDR1 is MDHEN and CDR2 is SYDVKM. CDR3 loop: CALSLWSYEQYF. The CDR3 DNA reads TGTGCCCTCTCCTTGTGGTCCTACGAGCAGTACTTC.

The chain couples TRBV7-3 to TRBJ2-1; D might be TRBD1 (5 bases). Germline assignment: CDR1 SGHTA and CDR2 FQGTGA. V lost 0 bases and J lost 12, with 15 bases in between. This CDR3 contains 14 residues. The CDR3 reads CASSLTGASMRQFF. In nucleotides, the CDR3 is TGTGCCAGCAGCTTAACTGGGGCCTCAATGAGGCAGTTCTTC.

V and J are TRBV5-1 and TRBJ1-2; D may be TRBD1 (6 bases). The CDR3 is 13 residues long. V was pared by 4 bases and J by 7 bases, with 14 bases between. CDR1 and CDR2 (germline): SGHRS, YFSETQ. The CDR3 region has the DNA TGCGCCAGCAGCCCGGACAGTTTAGCTGGCTACACCTTC. It encodes CASSPDSLAGYTF.